This entry lists 24 T cell receptor beta chains sequenced from one sample in a study of OX40 agonist ivuxolimab in advanced cancers. Measured with immunoSEQ multiplex PCR; TCRdb has only the in-frame clones, and not every one. Counted here are 48,000 or so clones, about 85% occurring once; the ten biggest clones make up roughly a tenth. The sequenced sample was CD4+ or CD8+ T cells sorted from blood, obtained in a trial of the OX40 agonist ivuxolimab. These receptors were taken from an adult with an advanced solid tumor such as melanoma, head and neck, liver or kidney cancer.

The chain joins TRBV6-5 to TRBJ1-5; D is undetermined. CDR1 is MNHEY, CDR2 SVGAGI, per germline. The CDR3 contains 13 residues. Trimming removed 2 bases at V and 7 bases at J, with 9 bases between. The chain's CDR3 is CASSYLRGQPQHF. CDR3 in DNA: TGTGCCAGCAGTTACCTCCGCGGGCAGCCCCAGCATTTT.

On this clone itself: Other DNA sequences in the same sample also yield this CDR3. V and J are TRBV5-1 and TRBJ2-3; no clear D. Germline CDR1 reads SGHRS; CDR2 reads YFSETQ. The CDR3 covers 14 residues. Trimming removed 4 bases from V and 0 bases from J, with 9 bases in between. CDR3 sequence: CASSPKPSTDTQYF. Here the CDR3 DNA reads TGCGCCAGCAGCCCCAAACCTAGCACAGATACGCAGTATTTT.

This CDR3 reads CSVLPGNSYNEQFF. CDR3 DNA: TGCAGCGTTCTTCCAGGGAACTCCTACAATGAGCAGTTCTTC. V and J are TRBV29-1 and TRBJ2-1, with D perhaps matching TRBD1 (5 bases). V was clipped by 5 bases and J by 0 bases, with 11 bases between them. Germline values: CDR1 SQVTM, CDR2 ANQGSEA. The CDR3 contains 14 residues.

The rearrangement uses TRBV7-9 and TRBJ1-1; tentative D call: TRBD1 (5 bases). The CDR3 runs to 13 residues. Trimming left V 6 bases short and J 4 bases short, with 12 bases between. CDR1 is SEHNR and CDR2 is FQNEAQ in the germline V gene (reference sequence). The CDR3 DNA reads TGTGCCAGCAGATTCGGGGACTCCACTGAAGCTTTCTTT. Amino acid sequence: CASRFGDSTEAFF.

The CDR3 coding sequence is TGTGCCAGCAGTGAACTAGCGGGAGGGTACGAGCAGTACTTC. It specifies CASSELAGGYEQYF. V is TRBV6-4 and J is TRBJ2-7; 13 nucleotides align to TRBD2. This CDR3 region has 14 residues. Germline V CDR1 and CDR2: MRHNA, SNTAGT. The trim removed 3 bases at V and 4 bases at J, leaving 0 bases unmatched.

CDR3 DNA sequence: TGTGCCAGCAGCCGACTCGGCGGGAGCTCCTACAATGAGCAGTTCTTC. This codes for CASSRLGGSSYNEQFF. The V call is TRBV14, the J call TRBJ2-1, with 7 nucleotides matching TRBD2. CDR3 size: 16 residues. The germline gives CDR1 SGHDN, CDR2 FVKESK. Trimming removed 4 bases from V and 0 bases from J; junction bases left unmatched: 6.

This chain connects TRBV30 to TRBJ1-1; D not resolved. Trimming shortened V by 1 base and J by 1 base, and 7 bases separated the two germline ends. The CDR3 runs 13 residues. Germline V gives CDR1 GTSNPN, CDR2 SVGIG (reference sequence). CDR3 protein: CAWSGYRNTEAFF. The CDR3 nucleotides read TGTGCCTGGAGTGGGTATAGGAACACTGAAGCTTTCTTT.

The V call is TRBV28, the J call TRBJ1-1; D is undetermined. The CDR3 length is 12 residues. In germline, CDR1 is MDHEN, CDR2 SYDVKM. The ends were cut back, 3 bases at V and 5 bases at J, with 7 bases in the middle. CDR3 nucleotide sequence: TGTGCCAGCAGTTTTACCCAGACTGAAGCTTTCTTT. Translating gives CASSFTQTEAFF.

This chain uses TRBV6-1 with TRBJ1-2, with D possibly matching TRBD1 (5 bases). The V gene's germline CDR1 is MNHNS and CDR2 SASEGT. The CDR3 covers 13 residues. The V and J ends lost 4 bases and 2 bases respectively, with 8 bases between them. In nucleotides, the CDR3 is TGTGCCAGCAGTGTTGCAGGGAACTATGGCTACACCTTC. Translating it yields CASSVAGNYGYTF.

This clone was observed a single time. The chain recombines TRBV27 with TRBJ2-5; the match to TRBD2 covers 10 bases. CDR3 length: 14 residues. In germline, CDR1 is MNHEY, CDR2 SMNVEV (reference sequence). The V gene end was trimmed by 7 bases and the J gene end by 5 bases; junction bases not matched to a gene: 7. In DNA, the CDR3 is TGTGCCAGCAAGCTTAGCGGGGGGTGGGAGACCCAGTACTTC. This encodes CASKLSGGWETQYF.

V and J are TRBV9 and TRBJ1-1; a weak D match, TRBD1 (6 bases). Per the germline V gene, CDR1 is SGDLS and CDR2 is YYNGEE. V dropped 0 bases and J dropped 1 base, with 10 bases sitting between them. CDR3 length equals 15 residues. The CDR3 region has the DNA TGTGCCAGCAGCGTAGACGGACAGTGGAACACTGAAGCTTTCTTT. This gives the protein CASSVDGQWNTEAFF.

This chain links TRBV5-1 with TRBJ2-1, with 14 bases aligning to TRBD2. The germline V gene encodes CDR1 SGHRS and CDR2 YFSETQ. Trimming cost V 4 bases and J 9 bases; bases outside gene matches: 6. The CDR3 runs to 15 residues. Here the CDR3 DNA reads TGCGCCAGCAGCCGAGGACTAGCGGGAGGAGGTGAGCAGTTCTTC. Its translation: CASSRGLAGGGEQFF.

V gene TRBV11-1 combines with J gene TRBJ2-1; perhaps TRBD1 as D (7 bases). Trimming cost V 4 bases and J 3 bases, with 13 bases left between them. The CDR3 totals 15 residues. Germline CDR1 reads SGHAT; CDR2 reads FQDESV (reference sequence). CDR3 sequence: CASSSGGRVYNEQFF. The CDR3, as DNA: TGTGCCAGCAGCTCAGGGGGGCGGGTCTACAATGAGCAGTTCTTC.

The V call is TRBV28, the J call TRBJ2-1; 14 bases are a match to TRBD2. Germline lookup yields CDR1 MDHEN and CDR2 SYDVKM. This CDR3 contains 17 residues. V lost 10 bases and J lost 6; bases outside the gene matches: 14. CDR3: CATARLAGGLMGNEQFF. CDR3 coding DNA: TGTGCCACTGCGCGACTAGCGGGAGGGCTGATGGGCAATGAGCAGTTCTTC.

The chain recombines TRBV29-1 with TRBJ1-2, with 10 bases aligning to TRBD1. Losses at the gene ends were 7 bases for V and 3 bases for J; bases not matched to a gene: 2. Germline V lookup: CDR1 SQVTM, CDR2 ANQGSEA. The CDR3 sequence is 12 residues long. In DNA, the CDR3 is TGCAGCGGCGGACAGGGGGACTATGGCTACACCTTC. Protein product: CSGGQGDYGYTF. Filled out from reference TRBV29-1 and TRBJ1-2, the complete variable domain reads SAVISQKPSRDICQRGTSLTIQCQVDSQVTMMFWYRQQPGQSLTLIATANQGSEATYESGFVIDKFPISRPNLTFSTLTVSNMSPEDSSIYLCSGGQGDYGYTFGSGTRLTVV.

This rearrangement joins TRBV30 to TRBJ2-3; 9 nucleotides agree with TRBD1. Trimming at V came to 0 bases and at J to 11 bases, leaving 9 bases not matched to a gene. The V gene's germline CDR1 is GTSNPN and CDR2 SVGIG (reference sequence). The CDR3 loop spans 14 amino acids. CDR3 nucleotides: TGTGCCTGGAGTGTGGACAGGGGTTCCCATGGGCAGTATTTT. The encoded protein is CAWSVDRGSHGQYF.

V is TRBV29-1 and J is TRBJ2-1; perhaps TRBD1 as D (5 bases). The CDR3 spans 13 residues. V lost 6 bases and J 3 bases, leaving 12 bases between the germline ends. Germline CDR1 SQVTM, CDR2 ANQGSEA. For the CDR3, the DNA is TGCAGCGTCTGGTGGGGCGGCTACAATGAGCAGTTCTTC. Its translation: CSVWWGGYNEQFF.

This chain links TRBV6-1 with TRBJ1-5; D is uncertain. The V end lost 1 base, the J end lost 9 bases, and 10 bases lay between the germline ends. CDR1 and CDR2 from the germline V gene are MNHNS and SASEGT. This CDR3 spans 13 amino acids. CDR3 sequence reads: CASSEVAGWPQHF. DNA of the CDR3: TGTGCCAGCAGTGAAGTAGCTGGTTGGCCCCAGCATTTT.

The chain joins TRBV21-1 to TRBJ1-4; the DNA was not used to check the table's D call, TRBD1. TRBV21-1 is marked as a pseudogene. The CDR3 covers 14 residues. The CDR3 here is CASSPTGVHEKLFF. DNA of the CDR3: TGTGCCAGCAGCCCGACAGGGGTACATGAAAAACTGTTTTTT.

In its sample, this clone was seen once. This chain uses TRBV7-3 with TRBJ2-5, with 9 bases identical to TRBD2. V lost 1 base to trimming and J lost 4 bases; unmatched junction nucleotides: 1. The CDR3 contains 14 residues. CDR1 and CDR2 from the germline V gene are SGHTA and FQGTGA. The DNA of the CDR3 is TGTGCCAGCAGCTTAAGTAGCGGGGGAGAGACCCAGTACTTC. It yields the protein CASSLSSGGETQYF.

This chain uses TRBV5-1 with TRBJ2-7, with TRBD1 as a possible D gene (6 bases). V lost 10 bases, J lost 2 bases, and 19 bases lay in between. The CDR3 contains 14 residues. The V gene's germline CDR1 is SGHRS and CDR2 YFSETQ. As DNA, the CDR3 is TGCGCCGGGAAACAGGGAACCGGTCCCTACGAGCAGTACTTC. This sequence encodes CAGKQGTGPYEQYF.

The rearrangement uses TRBV11-2 and TRBJ1-2, with unresolved D. The CDR3 extends over 14 amino acids. From germline, CDR1 is SGHAT and CDR2 FQNNGV. The V end lost 1 base, the J end lost 5 bases, and 11 bases lay between the germline ends. The CDR3 region is CASSLGTRDYGYTF. The CDR3 nucleotides are TGTGCCAGCAGCTTAGGTACAAGGGATTATGGCTACACCTTC.

The V and J genes are TRBV30 and TRBJ2-3; D not resolved. The CDR3 is 14 residues long. The V and J ends lost 2 bases and 6 bases respectively, with 15 bases between them. Germline CDR1 is GTSNPN and CDR2 is SVGIG (reference sequence). CDR3 residues: CAWSSGEVGDTQYF. The CDR3 nucleotides read TGTGCCTGGAGTTCCGGAGAGGTCGGGGATACGCAGTATTTT.

V is TRBV28 and J is TRBJ2-1; no clear D. V was cut by 6 bases and J by 5 bases, with 11 bases left in between. This CDR3 has 13 amino acids. Germline-derived CDR1 and CDR2 are MDHEN and SYDVKM. CDR3 nucleotides: TGTGCCAGCAGCCCCGGGTCACACAATGAGCAGTTCTTC. Protein product: CASSPGSHNEQFF.